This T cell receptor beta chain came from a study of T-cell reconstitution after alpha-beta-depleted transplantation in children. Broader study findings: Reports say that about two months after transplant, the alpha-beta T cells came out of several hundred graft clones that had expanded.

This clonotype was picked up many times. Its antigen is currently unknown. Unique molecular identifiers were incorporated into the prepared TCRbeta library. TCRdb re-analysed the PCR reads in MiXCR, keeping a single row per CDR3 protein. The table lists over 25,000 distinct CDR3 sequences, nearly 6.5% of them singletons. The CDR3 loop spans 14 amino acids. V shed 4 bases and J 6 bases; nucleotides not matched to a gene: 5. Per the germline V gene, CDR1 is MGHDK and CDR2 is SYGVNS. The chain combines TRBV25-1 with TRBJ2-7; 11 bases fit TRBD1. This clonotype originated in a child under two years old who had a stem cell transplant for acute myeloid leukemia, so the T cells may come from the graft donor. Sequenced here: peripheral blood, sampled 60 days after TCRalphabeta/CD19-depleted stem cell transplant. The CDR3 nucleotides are TGTGCCAGCAGTGTTTCCGGGACAGGGGGCGAGCAGTACTTC. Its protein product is CASSVSGTGGEQYF.